The clone carrying this T cell receptor beta chain was counted a single time. Its antigen is as yet unknown. Using immunoSEQ multiplex PCR, the repertoire was profiled, and TCRdb retains in-frame clones only, with some absent. The table has hundreds of thousands of clones, about 87% seen once. The record originates from a study of cytomegalovirus exposure and HLA in healthy donors. Study-level findings and limits: In the roughly 110 validation repertoires, about 94% of cluster scores exceeded 0, per a later analysis.

Sequenced: PBMCs. The receptor was isolated from a man aged 18 to 35 in good health and CMV-seronegative.

CDR3 bases: TGTGCCAGCAGCCCCAGGGGGCAACCGTACGAGCAGTACTTC. This encodes CASSPRGQPYEQYF. The V call is TRBV7-2, the J call TRBJ2-7; 8 bases match TRBD1. The germline gives CDR1 SGHTA, CDR2 FQGNSA. The CDR3 has 14 amino acids. The ends lost 5 bases at V and 4 bases at J; junction bases unmatched: 7.